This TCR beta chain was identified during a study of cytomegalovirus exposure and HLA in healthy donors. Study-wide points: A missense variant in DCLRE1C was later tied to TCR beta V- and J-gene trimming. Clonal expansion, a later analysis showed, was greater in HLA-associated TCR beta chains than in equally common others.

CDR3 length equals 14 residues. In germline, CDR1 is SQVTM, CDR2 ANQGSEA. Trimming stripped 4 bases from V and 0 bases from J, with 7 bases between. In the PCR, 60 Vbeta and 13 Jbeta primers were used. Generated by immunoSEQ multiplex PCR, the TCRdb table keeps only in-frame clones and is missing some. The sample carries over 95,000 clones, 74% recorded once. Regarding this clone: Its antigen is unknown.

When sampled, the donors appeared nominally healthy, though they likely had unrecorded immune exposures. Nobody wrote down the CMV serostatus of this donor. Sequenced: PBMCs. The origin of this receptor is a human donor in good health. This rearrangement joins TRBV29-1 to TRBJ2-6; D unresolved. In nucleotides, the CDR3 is TGCAGCGTTGTTGAGATCTCTGGGGCCAACGTCCTGACTTTC. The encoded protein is CSVVEISGANVLTF.